These 24 T cell receptor beta chains came from one sample sequenced in a study of post-analysis software for immune sequencing data (dated by TCRdb to between 2015 and 2016). No antigens are known for them. Libraries were prepared through PCR. The data were produced on an Illumina HiSeq 2500. To reduce PCR and sequencing biases, unique molecular identifiers were built into the TCR beta cDNA libraries. TCRdb trimmed public reads at Q25 via fastp, called clones via MiXCR and kept in-frame beta chains. Each CDR3 protein gets just one entry, which takes the most common genes and DNA from the rows behind it. For this sample there are around 500,000 distinct CDR3 sequences; about a third appear just once. 4.5% to 7.5% of the sample goes to the ten largest clones. What the work shows at the level of the full study, not this receptor alone: Significantly higher frequencies in patients than in controls were found for roughly 5 TRBV segments, including TRBV5-6, TRBV5-1 and TRBV20-1.

The sequenced sample was blood. These receptors came from a girl aged 2-17 years with multiple sclerosis.

The rearrangement links TRBV20-1 to TRBJ2-1; TRBD2 is a possible D gene (6 bases). Germline V gene data show CDR1 as DFQATT and CDR2 as SNEGSKA (reference sequence). Deletions cut 2 bases from V and 6 bases from J, with 11 bases between. The CDR3 is 13 amino acids. For the CDR3, the DNA is TGCAGTGCTAGATGGGTCGGGGGCAATGAGCAGTTCTTC. It codes for CSARWVGGNEQFF.

In its sample, this clonotype was seen a few times. This sequence joins TRBV5-1 and TRBJ2-1, with 9 bases aligning to TRBD1. The CDR3 length is 16 residues. CDR1 is SGHRS and CDR2 is YFSETQ in the germline V gene. The J segment lost 9 bases and the V segment lost 0 bases, leaving 10 bases of the junction unmatched. CDR3 region: CASSLAGQGGGSEQFF. The CDR3 nucleotides are TGCGCCAGCAGCTTGGCGGGACAGGGAGGGGGAAGTGAGCAGTTCTTC.

This chain connects TRBV4-1 to TRBJ1-1; D unresolved. V lost 0 bases, J lost 0 bases, and 8 bases lay in between. Germline CDR1 MGHRA, CDR2 YSYEKL. The CDR3 is 15 residues long. CDR3 region: CASSQDRAVNTEAFF. CDR3 in DNA: TGCGCCAGCAGCCAAGATCGGGCGGTGAACACTGAAGCTTTCTTT.

This clonotype came up a few times. The chain links TRBV6-5 to TRBJ2-3; D is undetermined. The V gene lost 6 bases and the J gene lost 4 bases, with 11 bases spanning the gap. Per the germline V gene, CDR1 is MNHEY and CDR2 is SVGAGI. This CDR3 comprises 13 residues. The CDR3 DNA reads as TGTGCCAGCAGAACGAGGCGGTCAGATACGCAGTATTTT. It yields the protein CASRTRRSDTQYF.

This chain connects TRBV6-5 to TRBJ1-1; 7 bases are shared with TRBD1. The CDR3 consists of 17 residues. Germline CDR1 reads MNHEY; CDR2 reads SVGAGI. J was trimmed by 0 bases and V by 0 bases; bases with no gene match: 7. The CDR3 reads CASSYSNYRGVNTEAFF. As DNA, the CDR3 is TGTGCCAGCAGTTACTCAAATTACAGGGGCGTGAACACTGAAGCTTTCTTT.

This clonotype is a singleton in its sample. The rearrangement links TRBV7-9 to TRBJ2-7; possible D gene TRBD2, 5 bases. CDR3 length equals 16 residues. Trimming removed 8 bases from V and 5 bases from J, with 25 bases in between. CDR1 and CDR2 (germline): SEHNR, FQNEAQ (reference sequence). CDR3 nucleotide sequence: TGTGCCAGCGGCCCTACGTGGGAGAAGTTAACGCACGAGCAGTACTTC. As protein: CASGPTWEKLTHEQYF.

The chain carries TRBV12-3 or TRBV12-4 and TRBJ2-3; the D gene could be TRBD1 or TRBD2 (6 bases each). This CDR3 comprises 15 residues. The ends were cut back, 2 bases at V and 6 bases at J, with 15 bases in the middle. CDR3 sequence (DNA): TGTGCCAGCAGTTTATGGCGGGACAACGGGGATACGCAGTATTTT. It translates to CASSLWRDNGDTQYF.

The table lists this clonotype with a count of one. V usage is TRBV5-1 and J usage is TRBJ1-1; D is undetermined. V lost 4 bases to trimming and J lost 2 bases, with 15 bases between them. In germline, CDR1 is SGHRS, CDR2 YFSETQ. The CDR3 extends over 15 amino acids. CDR3 sequence reads: CASSPGEGRNTEAFF. The CDR3 nucleotides are TGCGCCAGCAGCCCTGGGGAGGGAAGAAACACTGAAGCTTTCTTT.

The V and J genes are TRBV5-1 and TRBJ2-5, with TRBD1 matching over 9 bases. The CDR3 consists of 16 residues. The germline CDR1 and CDR2 sequences are SGHRS and YFSETQ. V lost 6 bases, J lost 5 bases, and 14 bases stayed unmatched. CDR3 DNA sequence: TGCGCCAGCACCCGAGCGACAGGGGGTCGAGTTGAGACCCAGTACTTC. Protein sequence: CASTRATGGRVETQYF.

This clonotype occurred a few times. This sequence joins TRBV6-6 and TRBJ2-7; D uncertain. The CDR3 consists of 16 residues. Germline assignment: CDR1 MNHNY and CDR2 SVGAGI (reference sequence). The V and J ends lost 0 bases and 2 bases respectively, with 14 bases between them. CDR3 sequence (DNA): TGTGCCAGCAGTTACTCGGATAGGGATGGCGCCTACGAGCAGTACTTC. It is translated as CASSYSDRDGAYEQYF.

The rearrangement uses TRBV5-1 and TRBJ1-1; D call uncertain. CDR1 SGHRS and CDR2 YFSETQ come from the germline V gene. The CDR3 totals 15 residues. V lost 3 bases, J lost 1 base, and 13 bases lay in between. This CDR3 reads CASSWTDSGNTEAFF. The CDR3 DNA follows: TGCGCCAGCAGCTGGACCGATTCAGGGAACACTGAAGCTTTCTTT. The variable domain in full, completed from reference TRBV5-1 and TRBJ1-1, reads KAGVTQTPRYLIKTRGQQVTLSCSPISGHRSVSWYQQTPGQGLQFLFEYFSETQRNKGNFPGRFSGRQFSNSRSEMNVSTLELGDSALYLCASSWTDSGNTEAFFGQGTRLTVV.

This clonotype has at least ten counts. J is TRBJ2-7 and V is TRBV5-6, with D perhaps matching TRBD1 (6 bases). CDR3 length equals 16 residues. Per germline, CDR1 SGHDT and CDR2 YYEEEE. V was shortened by 0 bases and J by 5 bases, with 18 bases between the two germline ends. The CDR3 is CASSLVTGSVLDEQYF. CDR3 DNA: TGTGCCAGCAGCTTGGTAACAGGGTCGGTTTTGGACGAGCAGTACTTC.

This clonotype has just a few counts. This rearrangement joins TRBV9 to TRBJ2-3, with TRBD2 as a possible D gene (5 bases). CDR1 and CDR2 (germline): SGDLS, YYNGEE. The CDR3 sequence is 13 residues long. Trimming stripped 1 base from V and 3 bases from J, with 6 bases between. The CDR3 nucleotides are TGTGCCAGCAGCGTAACTAGGACAGATACGCAGTATTTT. Translating gives CASSVTRTDTQYF.

Only one count was recorded for this clonotype. The V gene is TRBV5-6, the J gene TRBJ1-1; D unresolved. The V gene's germline CDR1 is SGHDT and CDR2 YYEEEE. The CDR3 sequence is 16 residues long. Trimming removed 4 bases from V and 1 base from J, with 17 bases in between. DNA of the CDR3: TGTGCCAGCAGCCACCGTTATTTACCGCGGAACACTGAAGCTTTCTTT. Its protein is CASSHRYLPRNTEAFF.

The rearrangement joins TRBV12-3 or TRBV12-4 to TRBJ2-1, with a weak D call TRBD1 (5 bases). The CDR3 spans 13 residues. V dropped 7 bases and J dropped 12 bases, with 19 bases sitting between them. This CDR3 reads CASIPSTVLWQFF. The DNA of the CDR3 is TGTGCCAGCATCCCGTCGACAGTCTTGTGGCAGTTCTTC.

The V and J genes are TRBV3-1 and TRBJ1-2; TRBD1 agrees at 7 bases. CDR1 LGHDT and CDR2 YNNKEL come from the germline V gene (reference sequence). The CDR3 is 15 residues long. Unmatched junction bases numbered 8, after V lost 0 bases and J lost 7 bases. The DNA for the CDR3 is TGTGCCAGCAGCCAAGATCTTACAGGGGCCAGTGGCTACACCTTC. Residues: CASSQDLTGASGYTF.

The chain combines TRBV15 with TRBJ1-1; TRBD1 agrees at 8 bases. After removal of 1 base from V and 1 base from J, the junction contained 2 bases not matched to a gene. The V gene's germline CDR1 is LNHNV and CDR2 YYDKDF (reference sequence). CDR3 length equals 15 residues. In DNA, the CDR3 is TGTGCCACCAGCAGAGCTGACAGGGGGAACACTGAAGCTTTCTTT. Residues: CATSRADRGNTEAFF. The full variable domain, with the rest looked up from reference TRBV15 and TRBJ1-1, is DAMVIQNPRYQVTQFGKPVTLSCSQTLNHNVMYWYQQKSSQAPKLLFHYYDKDFNNEADTPDNFQSRRPNTSFCFLDIRSPGLGDTAMYLCATSRADRGNTEAFFGQGTRLTVV.

Only a few counts were recorded for this clonotype. The J gene is TRBJ2-5, the V gene TRBV20-1; 7 positions agree with TRBD1. The CDR3 covers 13 residues. Per germline, CDR1 DFQATT and CDR2 SNEGSKA (reference sequence). V was clipped by 2 bases and J by 11 bases; unmatched bases: 11. CDR3 region: CSARRDRNNEQYF. CDR3 DNA sequence: TGCAGTGCTAGACGGGACAGAAACAATGAGCAGTACTTC.

This clonotype appeared a few times. The chain couples TRBV5-6 to TRBJ1-2; 7 nucleotides match TRBD1. The CDR3 has 15 residues. Looked up from germline, CDR1 is SGHDT and CDR2 is YYEEEE. With 5 bases clipped from V and 5 bases from J, the junction kept 12 bases outside the gene matches. CDR3 DNA sequence: TGTGCCAGCAGTAAAGACAGGGACTCCCCTTATGGCTACACCTTC. Translated, it gives CASSKDRDSPYGYTF.

The J gene is TRBJ2-7, the V gene TRBV7-9; perhaps TRBD1 as D (6 bases). Trimming pared 4 bases from V and 1 base from J, leaving 8 bases between. This CDR3 has 13 residues. Germline V gene sequence: CDR1 SEHNR, CDR2 FQNEAQ (reference sequence). The CDR3 coding sequence is TGTGCCAGCAGCTGGGACATATCCTACGAGCAGTACTTC. Translated, it gives CASSWDISYEQYF.

This clonotype has only one observation. Germline is not matched at one junction end, which may reflect a read error. This sequence joins TRBV7-3 and TRBJ2-7, with D possibly TRBD1 on 5 matching bases. The tail of the sequence fits TRBJ2-5 better, so the J call may be wrong. Germline loops: CDR1 SGHTA, CDR2 FQGTGA. CDR3 length equals 13 residues. The CDR3 is CANSIQGSETQYF. The DNA of the CDR3 is TGTGCCAACAGCATCCAGGGATCGGAGACCCAGTACTTC.

The chain combines TRBV3-1 with TRBJ2-1; no clear D. The V and J ends lost 4 bases and 8 bases respectively, with 12 bases between them. The germline V gene has CDR1 LGHDT and CDR2 YNNKEL (reference sequence). This CDR3 is 13 amino acids long. The CDR3 is CASSLRGFDEQFF. The DNA of the CDR3 is TGTGCCAGCAGCCTTCGAGGTTTCGATGAGCAGTTCTTC.

This clonotype was counted once. The chain joins TRBV15 to TRBJ1-2; D is uncertain. V lost 1 base to trimming and J lost 2 bases, with 11 bases between them. The CDR3 loop spans 15 amino acids. Germline V gene data show CDR1 as LNHNV and CDR2 as YYDKDF (reference sequence). The CDR3 coding sequence is TGTGCCACCAGCAGAGTATCCCCAGGAAACTATGGCTACACCTTC. It encodes CATSRVSPGNYGYTF.

The gene calls are TRBV5-1 and TRBJ1-2; D unresolved. Germline V gene sequence: CDR1 SGHRS, CDR2 YFSETQ. This CDR3 contains 12 residues. Deletions cut 4 bases from V and 7 bases from J, with 11 bases between. This CDR3 is CASSGRASGYTF. The CDR3 bases are TGCGCCAGCAGCGGGAGGGCATCTGGCTACACCTTC. Full variable domain (missing parts from reference TRBV5-1 and TRBJ1-2): KAGVTQTPRYLIKTRGQQVTLSCSPISGHRSVSWYQQTPGQGLQFLFEYFSETQRNKGNFPGRFSGRQFSNSRSEMNVSTLELGDSALYLCASSGRASGYTFGSGTRLTVV.